Listed below are T cell receptor beta chains from one sample, sequenced in a study of regulatory T cells in long-lasting Graves disease. TCRdb re-analysed the multiplex PCR reads in MiXCR, keeping a single row per CDR3 protein. This sample has more than 300,000 distinct CDR3 sequences; 15% to 20% occur once, and the top ten carry 20% to 25%. The sample was also reused in another study, on T cells in Graves' hyperthyroidism and ophthalmopathy.

Source: peripheral blood mononuclear cells (PBMCs), taken at new diagnosis, from a patient treated with antithyroid drugs. These receptors originate from a woman in her late teens or twenties with Graves disease. Each CDR3 is given with its conserved first and last residue. Fields, in order: J gene, V gene, D gene, clone size, CDR3 DNA, CDR3 protein. D genes are given only for firm matches. Only part of the rows carry a size: once, few, many, or a class if the clone is expanded.

TRBJ1-1,TRBV20-1,-,many,TGCAGTGCTAGGTTCGACAGCGTGAACACTGAAGCTTTCTTT,CSARFDSVNTEAFF
TRBJ1-2,TRBV18,-,many,TGTGCCAGCTCACCAAATCAAGTGGACTATGGCTACACCTTC,CASSPNQVDYGYTF
TRBJ1-1,TRBV6-5,-,few,TGTGCCAGCAGTTACTCGGCAGGGGCGGGGAACACTGAAGCTTTCTTT,CASSYSAGAGNTEAFF
TRBJ1-1,TRBV28,TRBD1,few,TGTGCCAGCAGACAGACAGGGGGAGCTTTCTTT,CASRQTGGAFF
TRBJ2-7,TRBV6-1,-,many,TGTGCCAGCCGGGATGGGATGGGCTACGAGCAGTACTTC,CASRDGMGYEQYF
TRBJ2-7,TRBV10-1,-,-,TGCGCCAGCAGTGAGGGGGGTCCTGGGTACGAGCAGTACTTC,CASSEGGPGYEQYF
TRBJ1-5,TRBV5-6,-,few,TGTGCCAGCAGCACAGGGCTGGGGGATCAGCCCCAGCATTTT,CASSTGLGDQPQHF
TRBJ1-6,TRBV7-6,-,-,TGTGCCAGCGGCCTAGGCGGACCAGGAAATTCACCCCTCCACTTT,CASGLGGPGNSPLHF
TRBJ2-4,TRBV27,-,-,TGTGCCAGCAGTCCACGATCATCGAGCATTCAGTACTTC,CASSPRSSSIQYF
TRBJ1-5,TRBV30,-,many,TGTGCCTGGGAAAAAGGGAGCAATCAGCCCCAGCATTTT,CAWEKGSNQPQHF
TRBJ2-3,TRBV7-8,TRBD2,many,TGTGCCAGCAGCATCGGACTAGCGGGGGGGGCAGATACGCAGTATTTT,CASSIGLAGGADTQYF
TRBJ2-1,TRBV20-1,-,many,TGCAGTGCTAGCGCGGACAGCAATGAGCAGTTCTTC,CSASADSNEQFF
TRBJ2-4,TRBV28,TRBD2,many,TGTGCCAGCAGTTTATTCTCTAGCGGGACCGGAGGAAACATTCAGTACTTC,CASSLFSSGTGGNIQYF
TRBJ2-3,TRBV4-2,-,-,TGTGCCAGCAGCCCTAGGGGGGGGGGGCAGCCGAGCACAGATACGCAGTATTTT,CASSPRGGGQPSTDTQYF
TRBJ1-2,TRBV12-3/TRBV12-4,-,few,TGTGCCAGCACCCTGGGGGGGGCGCGGGGCTATGGCTACACCTTC,CASTLGGARGYGYTF
TRBJ1-2,TRBV5-6,-,-,TGTGCCAGCAGCTTGACTACAGGGAGCAATGGCTACACCTTC,CASSLTTGSNGYTF
TRBJ1-6,TRBV30,-,-,TGTGCCTGGAGTGGTTTGGGGACTAATTCACCCCTCCACTTT,CAWSGLGTNSPLHF
TRBJ2-1,TRBV5-1,TRBD1,many,TGCGCCAGCTCGACAGGGGGCGGCTACAATGAGCAGTTCTTC,CASSTGGGYNEQFF
TRBJ2-1,TRBV20-1,TRBD2,many,TGCAGTGCTCCTAGCGGGAGGCGCTATGAGCAGTTCTTC,CSAPSGRRYEQFF
TRBJ2-7,TRBV28,-,many,TGTGCCAGCAGAAGGGGGGGCTCCCACGAGCAGTACTTC,CASRRGGSHEQYF
TRBJ2-1,TRBV11-2,-,many,TGTGCCAGCAGTCAAATTTTGAATGAGCAGTTCTTC,CASSQILNEQFF
TRBJ2-2,TRBV12-3/TRBV12-4,TRBD1,-,TGTGCCAGCAGTTTACTCACGGGACAGGGGAACACCGGGGAGCTGTTTTTT,CASSLLTGQGNTGELFF
TRBJ2-1,TRBV5-5,-,-,TGTGCCAGCAGCTTGTGGCAGTCAAATGAGCAGTTCTTC,CASSLWQSNEQFF
TRBJ2-6,TRBV2,-,many,TGTGCCAGCAGTGATATTACTGGGGCCAACGTCCTGACTTTC,CASSDITGANVLTF
TRBJ2-2,TRBV11-2,-,-,TGTGCCAGCAGCTCGAGACACATCCCGAACACCGGGGAGCTGTTTTTT,CASSSRHIPNTGELFF
TRBJ2-3,TRBV6-4,-,many,TGTGCCAGCAGTGCATCAGGGGGGAGCACAGATACGCAGTATTTT,CASSASGGSTDTQYF
TRBJ1-2,TRBV14,-,few,TGTGCCAGCAGCCAAGATCCGTGGGGAGGCTACACCTTC,CASSQDPWGGYTF
TRBJ2-1,TRBV6-1,-,few,TGTGCCAGCAGTGATCCGGGCCGCCGTGATGAGCAGTTCTTC,CASSDPGRRDEQFF